This T cell receptor (beta chain) was obtained from a study of TIL therapy for anti-PD-1-resistant metastatic lung cancer. Regarding time point: pre-treatment sample, taken before nivolumab and TIL therapy. The immunoSEQ assay was v3. The repertoire was sequenced with immunoSEQ multiplex PCR; TCRdb's copy has only in-frame clones and lacks some. The data hold around 59,000 clones, with around 63% observed a single time. Germline V CDR1 and CDR2: MGHRA, YSYEKL. This CDR3 has 15 amino acids. Trimming cost V 2 bases and J 4 bases, with 14 bases left between them. Sequenced here: blood, sampled at baseline. The sequence was obtained from a person between 25 and 80 years old with non-small cell lung cancer. The gene calls are TRBV4-1 and TRBJ1-2; weak D call: TRBD1 (6 bases). The CDR3 reads CASSQPDRPFYGYTF. CDR3 DNA: TGCGCCAGCAGCCAACCAGACAGGCCTTTCTATGGCTACACCTTC.